The entry below describes one TCR beta chain. Its antigen is as yet unknown. The data were obtained in a study of cytomegalovirus exposure and HLA in healthy donors. Study results and limitations: As a later analysis revealed, the rate of TCR association differed by HLA locus, with DRB1 most and HLA-C fewest. Fewer N-insertions than the roughly 630-donor mean were reportedly shown by an Asian-associated ancestry cluster in a later analysis. Most likely, a cluster of highly shared sequence variants arose as a sequencing artifact.

This CDR3 has 13 residues. Germline CDR1 is SGHRS and CDR2 is YFSETQ. Trimming stripped 6 bases from V and 0 bases from J, with 8 bases between. The PCR employed 60 Vbeta primers together with 13 Jbeta primers. Authors' processing steps: Later work found tens of millions of unique TCR beta chains, with 9.5 million to 11 million shared. TCRdb keeps only in-frame clones here, not all; method: immunoSEQ multiplex PCR. V, J and clone size are taken as reported in that table, and D and trimming were inferred from the DNA itself. The sample has about 130,000 clones; 70% to 85% are singletons. J is TRBJ2-3 and V is TRBV5-1, with D possibly matching TRBD1 (5 bases). The clonotype originates from a young woman in good health and CMV-seropositive. The material sequenced was PBMCs. DNA for the CDR3: TGCGCCAGCATAGGGGAAAGCACAGATACGCAGTATTTT. This encodes CASIGESTDTQYF.